The sequence of this TCR beta chain was determined in a study of blood T cell repertoires in COVID-19. This table comes from immunoSEQ multiplex PCR, and its TCRdb copy is limited to in-frame clones, with some not included. Of some 60,000 clones in the sample, more than 85% were seen once. This CDR3 is built from 14 residues. CDR1 and CDR2 (germline): MNHEY, SVGAGI. V was shortened by 0 bases and J by 5 bases, with 7 bases between the two germline ends. The J gene is TRBJ1-4, the V gene TRBV6-5; D not certain. The clonotype comes from a man in his 70s with acute or convalescent COVID-19. The sequenced sample consisted of peripheral blood. CDR3: CASSYSRRNEKLFF. CDR3 nucleotides: TGTGCCAGCAGTTACTCCCGCAGGAATGAAAAACTGTTTTTT.